This T cell receptor beta chain originates from a study of blood T cell repertoires in COVID-19. Study-wide context: The cDNA or gDNA used as material had been derived from T cells, B-cell-depleted T cells, or PBMCs.

Seattle patients were enrolled while actively infected and followed longitudinally. How the authors handled the data: From reference gene primer amplification, estimates of nucleated cell counts were derived. TCRdb keeps only in-frame clones here, not all; method: immunoSEQ multiplex PCR. Clone size and the V and J calls come from that table; the DNA yielded D and trimming. The data hold some 360,000 clones, with roughly 86% observed a single time. Sequencing was done on a sample of peripheral blood. This TCR came from an older woman with COVID-19, enrolled during active disease.

DNA for the CDR3: TGCGCCAGCAGCCTCAGGGGGCTTAACACCGGGGAGCTGTTTTTT. Residues: CASSLRGLNTGELFF. The chain recombines TRBV5-1 with TRBJ2-2, with 8 bases lining up with TRBD1. Germline CDR1 SGHRS, CDR2 YFSETQ. With 4 bases clipped from V and 2 bases from J, the junction kept 4 bases outside the gene matches. This CDR3 spans 15 amino acids.